Each of the 22 T cell receptor beta chains below was sequenced from the same sample in a study of blood T cells in healthy people across ages. Next came a second PCR, run for 7 to 11 cycles, which used a sample-barcoded 5' primer along with a J-beta primer mix. One entry per CDR3 protein, called by TCRdb with MiXCR from the 5' RACE reads. Of just over 1 million distinct CDR3 sequences listed, 40% to 50% were seen once; the top ten hold 18%. Sequences were obtained from blood. Receptor source: a woman aged 55 to 70 in good health.

The chain uses TRBV30 and TRBJ2-1; 10 bases line up with TRBD2. This CDR3 has 15 residues. Unmatched junction bases numbered 8, after V lost 2 bases and J lost 7 bases. The V gene's germline CDR1 is GTSNPN and CDR2 SVGIG (reference sequence). The CDR3 region is CAWSYRAGGTNEQFF. The CDR3 region has the DNA TGTGCCTGGAGTTATCGAGCGGGAGGGACGAATGAGCAGTTCTTC.

The chain links TRBV3-1 to TRBJ1-2, with 12 bases lining up with TRBD1. Germline-derived CDR1 and CDR2 are LGHDT and YNNKEL (reference sequence). The V and J ends lost 5 bases and 6 bases, in that order; junction bases with no gene match: 7. This CDR3 is built from 15 residues. DNA for the CDR3: TGTGCCAGCAGCTCTACCGGGACAGGGGGCCATGGCTACACCTTC. Its protein product is CASSSTGTGGHGYTF.

This clonotype has more than one count but fewer than ten. The rearrangement links TRBV4-1 to TRBJ2-5; D tentatively reads TRBD1 or TRBD2 (5 bases each). With 4 bases removed from V and 1 base from J, the gap between germline ends came to 10 bases. The CDR3 loop spans 14 amino acids. Germline lookup yields CDR1 MGHRA and CDR2 YSYEKL. The CDR3 region has the DNA TGCGCCAGCAGCCGACCGGGACCCCAAGAGACCCAGTACTTC. Translation: CASSRPGPQETQYF.

The V gene is TRBV5-1, the J gene TRBJ2-1; the match to TRBD2 covers 11 bases. Trimming at V came to 5 bases and at J to 6 bases, leaving 7 bases not matched to a gene. The germline V gene has CDR1 SGHRS and CDR2 YFSETQ. The CDR3 length is 15 residues. The CDR3 loop reads CASRTTSGSVNEQFF. For the CDR3, the DNA is TGCGCCAGCAGAACTACTAGCGGGAGTGTCAATGAGCAGTTCTTC.

The chain is built from TRBV5-1 and TRBJ2-5; 9 bases are a match to TRBD1. Germline CDR1 and CDR2: SGHRS and YFSETQ. This CDR3 is built from 16 residues. The J segment lost 3 bases and the V segment lost 2 bases, leaving 8 bases of the junction unmatched. The CDR3 DNA reads as TGCGCCAGCAGCTTTGGGAGGCGACAGGGGGAAGAGACCCAGTACTTC. It is translated as CASSFGRRQGEETQYF.

The chain combines TRBV6-5 with TRBJ2-7, with 8 bases identical to TRBD2. V dropped 2 bases and J dropped 2; count of bases not matched to a gene: 8. There are 16 residues in the CDR3. The germline V gene has CDR1 MNHEY and CDR2 SVGAGI. In DNA, the CDR3 is TGTGCCAGCAGTTACCGGCAGTTCGGGGGGGCCTACGAGCAGTACTTC. Its protein is CASSYRQFGGAYEQYF.

This clonotype is a singleton in its sample. V usage is TRBV27 and J usage is TRBJ2-2, with 11 positions matching TRBD2. The CDR3 is made up of 15 amino acids. V shed 5 bases, J shed 4 bases, and the junction held 3 bases outside the gene matches. CDR1 is MNHEY, CDR2 SMNVEV, per germline (reference sequence). CDR3 DNA sequence: TGTGCCAGCAGTGCCGGGACTAGCGGCACCGGGGAGCTGTTTTTT. Translation gives CASSAGTSGTGELFF.

This clonotype was found a few times. The chain carries TRBV29-1 and TRBJ1-4; D uncertain. V lost 6 bases and J lost 0, with 8 bases in between. The V gene's germline CDR1 is SQVTM and CDR2 ANQGSEA. CDR3 size: 13 residues. In DNA, the CDR3 is TGCAGCGTGAGGATAACAACTAATGAAAAACTGTTTTTT. This gives the protein CSVRITTNEKLFF. The full variable domain, its missing parts supplied by reference TRBV29-1 and TRBJ1-4, is SAVISQKPSRDICQRGTSLTIQCQVDSQVTMMFWYRQQPGQSLTLIATANQGSEATYESGFVIDKFPISRPNLTFSTLTVSNMSPEDSSIYLCSVRITTNEKLFFGSGTQLSVL.

The rearrangement uses TRBV4-2 and TRBJ2-1, with D possibly being TRBD2 (5 bases). The CDR3 is made up of 15 amino acids. The germline V gene encodes CDR1 LGHNA and CDR2 YNFKEQ. Trimming stripped 4 bases from V and 0 bases from J, with 10 bases between. CDR3: CASSRTGNSYNEQFF. In nucleotides, the CDR3 is TGTGCCAGCAGCCGGACTGGCAACTCCTACAATGAGCAGTTCTTC.

This chain links TRBV24-1 with TRBJ2-1, with a possible D match to TRBD2 (6 bases). The CDR3 runs 17 residues. The V end was cut by 6 bases, the J end by 5 bases, with 22 bases between. Germline assignment: CDR1 KGHDR and CDR2 SFDVKD. CDR3 amino acids: CATSSHRGAGTDNEQFF. CDR3 coding DNA: TGTGCCACCAGTTCCCACCGGGGAGCGGGTACCGACAATGAGCAGTTCTTC.

The chain recombines TRBV6-6 with TRBJ2-5; TRBD2 might be the D (6 bases). Between the trimmed V and J ends, which lost 3 bases and 7 bases, there was a span of 12 bases. The CDR3 is 13 amino acids. The germline V gene encodes CDR1 MNHNY and CDR2 SVGAGI (reference sequence). In nucleotides, the CDR3 is TGTGCCAGCAGTTATTTCGGGGGAGGGACCCAGTACTTC. This gives the protein CASSYFGGGTQYF.

This rearrangement joins TRBV27 to TRBJ2-1, with D possibly being TRBD2 (6 bases). CDR1 is MNHEY, CDR2 SMNVEV, per germline (reference sequence). Trimming left V 5 bases short and J 5 bases short, with 13 bases between. This CDR3 spans 14 amino acids. CDR3 sequence: CASSVPGVNNEQFF. CDR3 sequence (DNA): TGTGCCAGCAGTGTGCCGGGAGTCAACAATGAGCAGTTCTTC.

This clonotype was observed at least ten times. The DNA of the CDR3 is TGTGCCAGCAGCTTACTTGGACAGAGGTCTGTCTATGGCTACACCTTC. This sequence encodes CASSLLGQRSVYGYTF. The chain has TRBV13 and TRBJ1-2, with D tentatively TRBD1 (6 bases). V lost 2 bases and J 4 bases, leaving 17 bases between the germline ends. From germline, CDR1 is PRHDT and CDR2 FYEKMQ (reference sequence). The CDR3 length is 16 residues.

With regard to this clonotype: The junction shows a germline mismatch at one end, possibly a read error. This chain joins TRBV10-1 and TRBJ2-7; 11 bases align to TRBD2. This CDR3 comprises 14 residues. Germline CDR1 is WNHNN and CDR2 is SYGVQD (reference sequence). DNA of the CDR3: TGCGCCAGCAGTGGACTAGCGGGAACCTACGGGCAGTACTTC. The encoded protein is CASSGLAGTYGQYF.

This clonotype was seen only a few times. V is TRBV12-3 or TRBV12-4 and J is TRBJ1-4, with 7 bases aligning to TRBD1. The CDR3 is 14 amino acids. Losses at the gene ends were 0 bases for V and 7 bases for J; bases not matched to a gene: 2. CDR3 nucleotides: TGTGCCAGCAGTTTAGCTCAGGGGGGTGAAAAACTGTTTTTT. This gives the protein CASSLAQGGEKLFF.

This clonotype was seen once. The chain is built from TRBV2 and TRBJ2-4; D might be TRBD2 (6 bases). V gave up 9 bases and J gave up 7 bases, with 13 bases separating them. This CDR3 has 12 residues. The germline CDR1 and CDR2 sequences are SNHLY and FYNNEI. CDR3 region: CASRGGANIQYF. The CDR3 DNA reads TGTGCCAGTAGAGGCGGGGCGAACATTCAGTACTTC.

This chain connects TRBV24-1 to TRBJ2-1, with a tentative D call TRBD2 (5 bases). Germline loops: CDR1 KGHDR, CDR2 SFDVKD. Trimming removed 0 bases from V and 9 bases from J, with 14 bases in between. This CDR3 comprises 15 residues. The CDR3 is CATSDLKNGRIEQFF. The CDR3 DNA reads TGTGCCACCAGTGATTTGAAGAATGGGAGAATTGAGCAGTTCTTC.

J is TRBJ2-1 and V is TRBV24-1; D call uncertain. V was clipped by 4 bases and J by 0 bases, with 9 bases between them. The CDR3 length is 15 residues. CDR1 KGHDR and CDR2 SFDVKD come from the germline V gene. The CDR3 region is CATSDSGSSYNEQFF. CDR3 coding DNA: TGTGCCACCAGTGACTCCGGGTCCTCCTACAATGAGCAGTTCTTC.

This clonotype was found a few times. The chain recombines TRBV7-9 with TRBJ2-3; 10 positions match TRBD1. Trimming cost V 5 bases and J 2 bases; bases outside gene matches: 7. This CDR3 is built from 16 residues. Germline V gene lookup returns CDR1 SEHNR and CDR2 FQNEAQ (reference sequence). CDR3 in amino acids: CASSTPDRGATDTQYF. In DNA form, the CDR3 reads TGTGCCAGCAGCACCCCGGACAGGGGGGCCACAGATACGCAGTATTTT.

The rearrangement joins TRBV29-1 to TRBJ1-2; maybe TRBD1 (5 bases). The CDR3 runs 13 residues. Trimming cost V 6 bases and J 6 bases, with 17 bases left between them. Germline V gene sequence: CDR1 SQVTM, CDR2 ANQGSEA. The CDR3 reads CSVRTGGDHGYTF. The CDR3 region has the DNA TGCAGCGTACGGACTGGGGGAGACCATGGCTACACCTTC.

The genes are TRBV4-1 and TRBJ2-6; the D is unclear. Per germline, CDR1 MGHRA and CDR2 YSYEKL. The CDR3 extends over 18 amino acids. V was cut by 1 base and J by 0 bases, with 13 bases left in between. In DNA form, the CDR3 reads TGCGCCAGCAGCCAAGGATCCTACAGAGTCTCTGGGGCCAACGTCCTGACTTTC. Translating it yields CASSQGSYRVSGANVLTF.

This clonotype was seen more than once but under ten times. The CDR3 here is CASSLGPPGANVLTF. The CDR3, as DNA: TGTGCCAGCAGCTTGGGCCCTCCTGGGGCCAACGTCCTGACTTTC. This chain joins TRBV7-2 and TRBJ2-6, with D uncertain. CDR1 is SGHTA, CDR2 FQGNSA, per germline. V dropped 3 bases and J dropped 2 bases, with 8 bases sitting between them. This CDR3 has 15 amino acids.